Listed below are T cell receptor beta chains from one sample, sequenced in a study of blood T cell repertoires in COVID-19. Clones were sequenced by immunoSEQ multiplex PCR, and TCRdb holds only the in-frame ones, with some missing. The sample yields about 190,000 clones, about 82% seen once. The sequenced sample was PBMCs or T cells enriched from blood (not recorded which). The receptor source for this set is a woman in her thirties who had recovered from COVID-19. CDR3s include the opening cysteine and the closing phenylalanine or tryptophan. Fields, in order: clone size, D gene, V gene, J gene, CDR3 protein, CDR3 DNA. D genes are given only for firm matches. Where a row states a size, it is once, few, many or the class of an expanded clone; other rows omit it.

abundance: NA
d_gene: NA
v_gene: TRBV25-1
j_gene: TRBJ2-1
CDR3aa: CASTLAESSYNEQFF
CDR3nt: TGTGCCAGCACTTTGGCTGAAAGCTCCTACAATGAGCAGTTCTTC

abundance: once
d_gene: TRBD2
v_gene: TRBV7-8
j_gene: TRBJ2-1
CDR3aa: CASSSGGLALSYNEQFF
CDR3nt: TGTGCCAGCAGCTCAGGGGGACTAGCCCTCTCCTACAATGAGCAGTTCTTC

abundance: NA
d_gene: NA
v_gene: TRBV3-1/TRBV3-2
j_gene: TRBJ1-2
CDR3aa: CASSQGHGYGYTF
CDR3nt: TGTGCCAGCAGCCAAGGTCACGGGTATGGCTACACCTTC

abundance: NA
d_gene: NA
v_gene: TRBV5-4
j_gene: TRBJ1-5
CDR3aa: CASSEEGNQPQHF
CDR3nt: TGTGCCAGCAGCGAGGAGGGTAATCAGCCCCAGCATTTT

abundance: NA
d_gene: TRBD2
v_gene: TRBV4-1
j_gene: TRBJ2-3
CDR3aa: CASSSGLAGKVDTQYF
CDR3nt: TGCGCCAGCAGCTCGGGACTAGCGGGAAAGGTAGATACGCAGTATTTT

abundance: NA
d_gene: NA
v_gene: TRBV25-1
j_gene: TRBJ2-7
CDR3aa: CASSEPDIYEQYF
CDR3nt: TGTGCCAGCAGTGAACCCGACATCTACGAGCAGTACTTC

abundance: NA
d_gene: TRBD2
v_gene: TRBV19
j_gene: TRBJ2-3
CDR3aa: CASSVGLAEHASTDTQYF
CDR3nt: TGTGCCAGTAGTGTGGGACTAGCGGAACACGCTAGCACAGATACGCAGTATTTT

abundance: NA
d_gene: TRBD2
v_gene: TRBV5-1
j_gene: TRBJ2-2
CDR3aa: CASSYGLGDVRNTGELFF
CDR3nt: TGCGCCAGCAGCTACGGACTAGGAGACGTAAGGAACACCGGGGAGCTGTTTTTT

abundance: NA
d_gene: TRBD2
v_gene: TRBV7-7
j_gene: TRBJ2-2
CDR3aa: CASSLAPLAARAGELFF
CDR3nt: TGTGCCAGCAGCTTAGCGCCGCTAGCGGCCCGAGCCGGGGAGCTGTTTTTT

abundance: once
d_gene: TRBD1
v_gene: TRBV14
j_gene: TRBJ2-6
CDR3aa: CASSAYRGAGANVLTF
CDR3nt: TGTGCCAGCAGCGCTTACAGGGGAGCTGGGGCCAACGTCCTGACTTTC

abundance: NA
d_gene: NA
v_gene: TRBV5-4
j_gene: TRBJ1-2
CDR3aa: CASSLQGNNYGYTF
CDR3nt: TGTGCCAGCAGCTTGCAGGGCAATAACTATGGCTACACCTTC

abundance: NA
d_gene: TRBD2
v_gene: TRBV4-2
j_gene: TRBJ2-7
CDR3aa: CASSQGPSLAGEWQYF
CDR3nt: TGTGCCAGCAGCCAAGGACCATCACTAGCGGGAGAATGGCAGTACTTC

abundance: NA
d_gene: NA
v_gene: TRBV20-1
j_gene: TRBJ1-2
CDR3aa: CSASMRQSNYGYTF
CDR3nt: TGCAGTGCTAGTATGAGGCAGTCTAACTATGGCTACACCTTC

abundance: NA
d_gene: TRBD2
v_gene: TRBV28
j_gene: TRBJ2-3
CDR3aa: CASSFTLAGVVGTQYF
CDR3nt: TGTGCCAGCAGTTTCACACTAGCGGGAGTCGTTGGTACGCAGTATTTT

abundance: NA
d_gene: NA
v_gene: TRBV7-9
j_gene: TRBJ1-1
CDR3aa: CASSLTPGVTEAFF
CDR3nt: TGTGCCAGCAGCCTGACCCCAGGGGTCACTGAAGCTTTCTTT

abundance: NA
d_gene: NA
v_gene: TRBV19
j_gene: TRBJ2-2
CDR3aa: CASSSPPAGQNTGELFF
CDR3nt: TGTGCCAGTAGTAGCCCCCCGGCAGGGCAGAACACCGGGGAGCTGTTTTTT

abundance: few
d_gene: NA
v_gene: TRBV2
j_gene: TRBJ1-2
CDR3aa: CASSEGSYGYTF
CDR3nt: TGTGCCAGCAGTGAAGGTTCTTATGGCTACACCTTC

abundance: few
d_gene: NA
v_gene: TRBV27
j_gene: TRBJ2-2
CDR3aa: CASSAGLGRTGELFF
CDR3nt: TGTGCCAGCAGCGCAGGTCTGGGTAGGACCGGGGAGCTGTTTTTT

abundance: NA
d_gene: TRBD2
v_gene: TRBV13
j_gene: TRBJ2-1
CDR3aa: CASSLGLAAYNEQFF
CDR3nt: TGTGCCAGCAGCTTAGGACTAGCGGCCTACAATGAGCAGTTCTTC

abundance: NA
d_gene: NA
v_gene: TRBV3-1/TRBV3-2
j_gene: TRBJ2-1
CDR3aa: CASSQDEDEQFF
CDR3nt: TGTGCCAGCAGCCAAGACGAGGATGAGCAGTTCTTC

abundance: NA
d_gene: NA
v_gene: TRBV29-1
j_gene: TRBJ1-1
CDR3aa: CSVERGNTEAFF
CDR3nt: TGCAGCGTTGAAAGGGGAAACACTGAAGCTTTCTTT

abundance: NA
d_gene: NA
v_gene: TRBV28
j_gene: TRBJ1-2
CDR3aa: CASSSRARDYGYTF
CDR3nt: TGTGCCAGCAGTTCTAGGGCCAGGGATTATGGCTACACCTTC

abundance: NA
d_gene: TRBD2
v_gene: TRBV27
j_gene: TRBJ2-5
CDR3aa: CASRRGEQTSGSYQETQYF
CDR3nt: TGTGCCAGCAGGAGGGGGGAACAAACTAGCGGGAGTTACCAAGAGACCCAGTACTTC

abundance: few
d_gene: NA
v_gene: TRBV27
j_gene: TRBJ2-7
CDR3aa: CASSPTAGRSYEQYF
CDR3nt: TGTGCCAGCAGTCCCACCGCGGGTCGCTCCTACGAGCAGTACTTC

abundance: once
d_gene: NA
v_gene: TRBV19
j_gene: TRBJ2-3
CDR3aa: CASAGSPGSTDTQYF
CDR3nt: TGTGCCAGTGCCGGTTCCCCCGGGAGCACAGATACGCAGTATTTT

abundance: NA
d_gene: TRBD1
v_gene: TRBV28
j_gene: TRBJ2-7
CDR3aa: CASSFQGAMWEQYF
CDR3nt: TGTGCCAGCAGTTTTCAGGGGGCGATGTGGGAGCAGTACTTC

abundance: NA
d_gene: TRBD2
v_gene: TRBV4-2
j_gene: TRBJ2-1
CDR3aa: CASGGREDYNEQFF
CDR3nt: TGTGCCAGCGGGGGGCGGGAGGATTACAATGAGCAGTTCTTC

abundance: NA
d_gene: TRBD2
v_gene: TRBV30
j_gene: TRBJ2-1
CDR3aa: CAWSAPPSGRNNEQFF
CDR3nt: TGTGCCTGGAGTGCCCCCCCTAGCGGGAGGAACAATGAGCAGTTCTTC

abundance: NA
d_gene: TRBD1
v_gene: TRBV9
j_gene: TRBJ2-3
CDR3aa: CASSRGQGSTDTQYF
CDR3nt: TGTGCCAGCAGCAGGGGGCAGGGGAGCACAGATACGCAGTATTTT

abundance: once
d_gene: TRBD1
v_gene: TRBV7-6
j_gene: TRBJ1-3
CDR3aa: CASSLAGTGAGNTIYF
CDR3nt: TGTGCCAGCAGCTTAGCGGGGACAGGGGCTGGAAACACCATATATTTT

abundance: NA
d_gene: NA
v_gene: TRBV28
j_gene: TRBJ1-1
CDR3aa: CASSPYRVGTEAFF
CDR3nt: TGTGCCAGCAGTCCTTACAGGGTCGGCACTGAAGCTTTCTTT

abundance: NA
d_gene: TRBD1
v_gene: TRBV6-5
j_gene: TRBJ2-7
CDR3aa: CASSPGTGFVSEQYF
CDR3nt: TGTGCCAGCTCTCCCGGGACAGGTTTTGTCAGCGAGCAGTACTTC

abundance: NA
d_gene: NA
v_gene: TRBV28
j_gene: TRBJ2-7
CDR3aa: CASSLRGYEQYF
CDR3nt: TGTGCCAGCAGTTTAAGAGGGTACGAGCAGTACTTC

abundance: NA
d_gene: TRBD2
v_gene: TRBV27
j_gene: TRBJ2-1
CDR3aa: CASSPNGLAGFYNEQFF
CDR3nt: TGTGCCAGCAGTCCTAACGGACTAGCGGGCTTCTACAATGAGCAGTTCTTC

abundance: NA
d_gene: NA
v_gene: TRBV28
j_gene: TRBJ1-1
CDR3aa: CASSPLGGGNTEAFF
CDR3nt: TGTGCCAGCAGTCCCCTAGGGGGGGGGAACACTGAAGCTTTCTTT

abundance: NA
d_gene: TRBD1
v_gene: TRBV7-8
j_gene: TRBJ1-2
CDR3aa: CASSAGGTNYGYTF
CDR3nt: TGTGCCAGCAGCGCAGGGGGGACTAACTATGGCTACACCTTC

abundance: medium-sized
d_gene: NA
v_gene: TRBV18
j_gene: TRBJ2-5
CDR3aa: CASSPIPTGYQETQYF
CDR3nt: TGTGCCAGCTCACCGATCCCCACAGGGTACCAAGAGACCCAGTACTTC

abundance: NA
d_gene: NA
v_gene: TRBV12-3/TRBV12-4
j_gene: TRBJ2-4
CDR3aa: CASSSPGIQYF
CDR3nt: TGTGCCAGCAGCTCGCCCGGCATTCAGTACTTC

abundance: NA
d_gene: TRBD1
v_gene: TRBV10-3
j_gene: TRBJ2-2
CDR3aa: CAITPVGQGDTGELFF
CDR3nt: TGTGCCATCACCCCGGTCGGACAGGGGGACACCGGGGAGCTGTTTTTT